A single sample is the source of the 21 T cell receptor beta chains below, sequenced in a study of T cells in Graves' hyperthyroidism and ophthalmopathy. RNA transcripts gave rise to amplified TCR beta CDR3 regions. A first-round RT-PCR of the TCR CDR3 used the HTBI primer set. MiXCR, applied by TCRdb to the multiplex PCR reads, yields one record per CDR3 protein. Found here are nearly 600,000 distinct CDR3 sequences, approximately 13% of them singletons; the top ten hold about 5.8%. Sequencing was done on a sample of blood. These receptor sequences come from a woman aged 30 to 39 with Graves' hyperthyroidism that later progressed to Graves' ophthalmopathy.

This clonotype was counted at least ten times. A junction boundary mismatches the germline segment, possibly from a read error. This chain links TRBV12-3 or TRBV12-4 with TRBJ2-5; D is ambiguous. The CDR3 runs 15 residues. CDR3 DNA sequence: TGTGCCAGCAGTTTAGTAGGTCCCCAAAAAGAGGCCCAGTACTTC. Protein: CASSLVGPQKEAQYF.

The chain combines TRBV7-9 with TRBJ1-5; 7 nucleotides align to TRBD1. Per the germline V gene, CDR1 is SEHNR and CDR2 is FQNEAQ (reference sequence). The CDR3 runs 14 residues. The trim removed 5 bases at V and 3 bases at J, leaving 4 bases unmatched. CDR3 coding DNA: TGTGCCAGCAGCAAGGGACAGTACAATCAGCCCCAGCATTTT. As protein: CASSKGQYNQPQHF.

A note on this clonotype: Just one base apart from a much larger clone, this may be a read error. The chain has TRBV30 and TRBJ1-3, with D tentatively TRBD1 (6 bases). Germline V CDR1 and CDR2: GTSNPN, SVGIG (reference sequence). The CDR3 runs 12 residues. The CDR3 here is CAWIFSGDTVYF. The CDR3 nucleotides read TGTGCCTGGATTTTCAGTGGGGACACCGTATATTTT.

This clonotype was recorded at least ten times. This CDR3 reads CASSYRFGHPNTEAFF. In DNA, the CDR3 is TGTGCCAGCAGTTACAGGTTTGGACATCCGAACACTGAAGCTTTCTTT. The gene calls are TRBV6-5 and TRBJ1-1; a possible D gene is TRBD1 (5 bases). The CDR3 is made up of 16 amino acids. Per germline, CDR1 MNHEY and CDR2 SVGAGI. The ends were cut back, 2 bases at V and 1 base at J, with 14 bases in the middle.

This clonotype was recorded at least ten times. V usage is TRBV12-3 or TRBV12-4 and J usage is TRBJ1-1, with D possibly being TRBD1 (6 bases). Trimming removed 7 bases at V and 0 bases at J, with 15 bases between. CDR3 length equals 15 residues. CDR3 loop: CASTSQGPLNTEAFF. Here the CDR3 DNA reads TGTGCCAGCACGTCCCAGGGGCCATTGAACACTGAAGCTTTCTTT.

The rearrangement joins TRBV4-2 to TRBJ2-7, with D perhaps matching TRBD1 (5 bases). The CDR3 sequence is 17 residues long. V lost 0 bases to trimming and J lost 0 bases, with 15 bases between them. The germline gives CDR1 LGHNA, CDR2 YNFKEQ. The CDR3 sequence is CASSQDSGGHSSYEQYF. DNA of the CDR3: TGTGCCAGCAGCCAAGATTCGGGCGGACACAGCTCCTACGAGCAGTACTTC.

The chain is built from TRBV9 and TRBJ2-6; D remains unclear. With 0 bases removed from V and 2 bases from J, the gap between germline ends came to 6 bases. Germline lookup yields CDR1 SGDLS and CDR2 YYNGEE. There are 15 residues in the CDR3. For the CDR3, the DNA is TGTGCCAGCAGCGTAGGGTCCGCTGGGGCCAACGTCCTGACTTTC. Translating it yields CASSVGSAGANVLTF.

In this sample, this clonotype turned up many times. The chain links TRBV7-9 to TRBJ2-1; D is perhaps TRBD2 (6 bases). The CDR3 is made up of 19 amino acids. The V end lost 5 bases, the J end lost 0 bases, and 23 bases lay between the germline ends. From germline, CDR1 is SEHNR and CDR2 FQNEAQ (reference sequence). The CDR3 protein is CASSPKGFSRGDSYNEQFF. Here the CDR3 DNA reads TGTGCCAGCAGCCCTAAGGGGTTTTCACGCGGGGACTCCTACAATGAGCAGTTCTTC.

This clonotype was seen repeatedly, ten times or more. The chain links TRBV4-3 to TRBJ1-6; no reliable D call. The V gene lost 2 bases and the J gene lost 6 bases, with 11 bases spanning the gap. The CDR3 has 15 residues. Germline V gene sequence: CDR1 LGHNA, CDR2 YSLEER. CDR3 nucleotides: TGCGCCAGCAGCCAAACCGGGCTCCCTAATTCACCCCTCCACTTT. This gives the protein CASSQTGLPNSPLHF.

Many counts were recorded for this clonotype. This chain links TRBV2 with TRBJ2-7; weak D call: TRBD2 (6 bases). Trimming took 8 bases from V and 6 from J, leaving 14 bases between them. Germline V gene lookup returns CDR1 SNHLY and CDR2 FYNNEI. The CDR3 is 12 residues long. The DNA for the CDR3 is TGTGCCAGCGGGGAGGATGACGGCGAGCAGTACTTC. Its translation: CASGEDDGEQYF.

This clonotype was counted ten times or more. The chain links TRBV30 to TRBJ2-5, with D possibly called TRBD1 or TRBD2 (5 bases each). V was shortened by 0 bases and J by 1 base, with 6 bases between the two germline ends. The germline V gene has CDR1 GTSNPN and CDR2 SVGIG (reference sequence). This CDR3 is built from 13 residues. CDR3 nucleotides: TGTGCCTGGAGTGTAGGGACCCAAGAGACCCAGTACTTC. Translation: CAWSVGTQETQYF. The variable domain in full, with the rest retrieved from reference TRBV30 and TRBJ2-5, is SQTIHQWPATLVQPVGSPLSLECTVEGTSNPNLYWYRQAAGRGLQLLFYSVGIGQISSEVPQNLSASRPQDRQFILSSKKLLLSDSGFYLCAWSVGTQETQYFGPGTRLLVL.

In this sample, this clonotype turned up many times. J is TRBJ1-4 and V is TRBV4-1; 8 positions agree with TRBD1. In germline, CDR1 is MGHRA, CDR2 YSYEKL. This CDR3 has 18 amino acids. The V and J ends lost 0 bases and 0 bases, in that order; junction bases with no gene match: 6. The CDR3 loop is CASSQEGQERSTNEKLFF. The CDR3 DNA follows: TGCGCCAGCAGCCAAGAGGGACAGGAGAGATCAACTAATGAAAAACTGTTTTTT.

The DNA for the CDR3 is TGTGCCAGCAGGAGCAGGGGGGACTCCCTCCAGCCCCAGCATTTT. This encodes CASRSRGDSLQPQHF. This rearrangement joins TRBV6-1 to TRBJ1-5, with TRBD1 identical over 7 bases. This CDR3 region has 15 residues. The germline V gene encodes CDR1 MNHNS and CDR2 SASEGT. V shed 6 bases and J 7 bases; nucleotides not matched to a gene: 12.

This clonotype was seen at least ten times. This chain links TRBV19 with TRBJ2-2, with TRBD1 identical over 11 bases. This CDR3 is 15 amino acids long. Germline CDR1 reads LNHDA; CDR2 reads SQIVND (reference sequence). The trim removed 4 bases at V and 6 bases at J, leaving 4 bases unmatched. The DNA of the CDR3 is TGTGCCAGTAGTACGGGGACAGGGGGGTCCGGGGAGCTGTTTTTT. Amino acids: CASSTGTGGSGELFF.

This clonotype came up many times. The J gene is TRBJ1-1, the V gene TRBV28; TRBD1 matches 7 bases. In germline, CDR1 is MDHEN, CDR2 SYDVKM. The CDR3 totals 17 residues. V lost 5 bases to trimming and J lost 5 bases; unmatched junction nucleotides: 17. The CDR3 bases are TGTGCCAGCAGTCCACCCCGGACAGGTTCACTGGGAACTGAAGCTTTCTTT. Translating gives CASSPPRTGSLGTEAFF.

This clonotype has only a few counts. The rearrangement links TRBV7-2 to TRBJ1-2; D gene uncertain. The CDR3 is made up of 12 amino acids. Trimming cost V 1 base and J 8 bases, with 8 bases left between them. CDR1 and CDR2 from the germline V gene are SGHTA and FQGNSA. The CDR3 here is CASSLVRAGYTF. CDR3 coding DNA: TGTGCCAGCAGCTTAGTAAGGGCGGGCTACACCTTC. Filled out from reference TRBV7-2 and TRBJ1-2, the complete variable domain reads GAGVSQSPSNKVTEKGKDVELRCDPISGHTALYWYRQSLGQGLEFLIYFQGNSAPDKSGLPSDRFSAERTGGSVSTLTIQRTQQEDSAVYLCASSLVRAGYTFGSGTRLTVV.

This clonotype appeared many times. The chain employs TRBV7-2 and TRBJ2-5; 15 nucleotides line up with TRBD2. Germline trimming cut 6 bases from V and 2 bases from J; bases unmatched to any gene: 13. This CDR3 region has 19 residues. CDR1 is SGHTA, CDR2 FQGNSA, per germline. The CDR3 spells CASSNRTSGRVPLQETQYF. In nucleotides, the CDR3 is TGTGCCAGCAGTAACAGGACTAGCGGGAGGGTCCCCTTACAAGAGACCCAGTACTTC.

This clonotype has at least ten counts. The chain combines TRBV27 with TRBJ1-5; D ambiguous. V was trimmed by 3 bases and J by 3 bases, leaving 3 bases between them. There are 12 residues in the CDR3. Germline loops: CDR1 MNHEY, CDR2 SMNVEV (reference sequence). The CDR3 is CASSFYNQPQHF. The CDR3 region has the DNA TGTGCCAGCAGTTTTTACAATCAGCCCCAGCATTTT.

This clonotype came up many times. As DNA, the CDR3 is TGTGCCAGCAGTCCTAGGGACAGGGGAGACGAGCAGTACTTC. It translates to CASSPRDRGDEQYF. The J gene is TRBJ2-7, the V gene TRBV2; TRBD1 matches 10 bases. Per germline, CDR1 SNHLY and CDR2 FYNNEI. The V segment lost 5 bases and the J segment 5 bases; nucleotides outside the gene matches: 6. The CDR3 runs to 14 residues.

The chain is built from TRBV5-4 and TRBJ2-3, with 8 positions matching TRBD1. Germline values: CDR1 SGHNT, CDR2 YYREEE (reference sequence). The CDR3 contains 15 residues. Germline trimming cut 4 bases from V and 4 bases from J; bases unmatched to any gene: 8. The CDR3 spells CASSGGQGFADTQYF. The CDR3 DNA reads as TGTGCCAGCAGCGGCGGACAGGGATTTGCAGATACGCAGTATTTT.

This clonotype was seen ten or more times. The rearrangement joins TRBV9 to TRBJ2-5; 9 nucleotides match TRBD2. With 2 bases clipped from V and 3 bases from J, the junction kept 8 bases outside the gene matches. The CDR3 totals 16 residues. Germline V lookup: CDR1 SGDLS, CDR2 YYNGEE. The CDR3 nucleotides read TGTGCCAGCAGCGTTATAGCGGGAGAAGGGGAAGAGACCCAGTACTTC. Amino acids: CASSVIAGEGEETQYF.